This TCR beta chain was observed in a study of glioma-infiltrating T cells. By share of the sample, this clonotype is medium-sized. Antigen specificity is unknown. Germline CDR1 reads MNHEY; CDR2 reads SMNVEV (reference sequence). The V end lost 2 bases, the J end lost 2 bases, and 8 bases lay between the germline ends. The CDR3 spans 14 residues. Amplification of TCR alpha and beta CDR3 regions from RNA used iRepertoire nested multiplex PCR. One-step reverse transcription and amplification started from approximately 100-400 ng of tissue mRNA or PBMC total RNA. TCRdb used MiXCR to reprocess the multiplex PCR reads, holding one entry per CDR3 protein. This table holds 20,000 to 25,000 distinct CDR3 sequences, just under 25% found once. Regarding the study as a whole: Non-neoplastic patients had below-expected tissue-blood divergence, while all gliomas exceeded expectation. CDR3 overlap between tissue and blood was very small.

V and J are TRBV27 and TRBJ2-3, with D unresolved. The origin of this receptor is a human donor with low-grade glioma or glioblastoma, undergoing nonglioma brain surgery, or in good health (not recorded which). Specimen: glioma tissue, nonneoplastic brain tissue, or PBMCs (not recorded which). CDR3 sequence (DNA): TGTGCCAGCAGTTTAGTACAGTCCACAGATACGCAGTATTTT. It encodes CASSLVQSTDTQYF.